The rows below give T cell receptor beta chains drawn from one sample of a study of blood T cell repertoires in COVID-19. Profiled with immunoSEQ multiplex PCR; TCRdb holds only in-frame clones, not every one. The top ten hold roughly 1.4% of the sample, which has 150,000 to 200,000 clones, about 80% seen once. Sequencing used peripheral blood. The receptors were sampled from a human donor in a cohort sampled during active COVID-19. CDR3s include the opening cysteine and the closing phenylalanine or tryptophan. A D gene is named only where the DNA matches it firmly. The size entry is marked missing in some rows and otherwise reads once, few, many or a size class.

clone_size | j_call | d_call | v_call | cdr3_nt | cdr3_aa
few | TRBJ2-7 | TRBD1 | TRBV19 | TGTGCCAGTAGTAAGGACAGGTACGAGCAGTACTTC | CASSKDRYEQYF
- | TRBJ2-7 | TRBD2 | TRBV7-3 | TGTGCCAGCAGCTTAACTGGGGGACTAGCGACCCCCGAGCAGTACTTC | CASSLTGGLATPEQYF
- | TRBJ1-3 | - | TRBV4-2 | TGTGCCAGCAGCCAAGAGTTGGGACTCTCTGGAAACACCATATATTTT | CASSQELGLSGNTIYF
- | TRBJ2-1 | TRBD2 | TRBV6-4 | TGTGCCAGCAGTCCCCTAGCGGGAGATTACAATGAGCAGTTCTTC | CASSPLAGDYNEQFF
few | TRBJ2-5 | - | TRBV4-3 | TGCGCCAGCAGTCCTCAAACGGGGGAAGAGACCCAGTACTTC | CASSPQTGEETQYF
- | TRBJ2-5 | - | TRBV27 | TGTGCCAGCAGTTTCGGTAGCCCTCAAGAGACCCAGTACTTC | CASSFGSPQETQYF
- | TRBJ2-2 | TRBD2 | TRBV29-1 | TGCAGCGTAGTTCCGGGACTAGCGGGGGGGGACACCGGGGAGCTGTTTTTT | CSVVPGLAGGDTGELFF
- | TRBJ1-4 | TRBD1 | TRBV27 | TGTGCCAGCAGAAGACAGGGGAAACTGTTTTTT | CASRRQGKLFF
- | TRBJ2-7 | TRBD1 | TRBV6-5 | TGTGCCAGCAGTTATTATCGGACAGGAGCCTACGAGCAGTACTTC | CASSYYRTGAYEQYF
- | TRBJ2-1 | - | TRBV7-3 | TGTGCCAGCAGCACGACTGAGGATGAGCAGTTCTTC | CASSTTEDEQFF
- | TRBJ1-2 | - | TRBV24-1 | TGTGCCACCTCAAGAACAGGGAACTATGGCTACACCTTC | CATSRTGNYGYTF
- | TRBJ1-3 | - | TRBV28 | TGTGCCAGCAGTTTGAGGAGCTCTGGAAACACCATATATTTT | CASSLRSSGNTIYF
few | TRBJ1-1 | TRBD1 | TRBV28 | TGTGCCAGCAGTTTGGAGACAGGGAGGACTGAAGCTTTCTTT | CASSLETGRTEAFF
- | TRBJ2-7 | TRBD2 | TRBV28 | TGTGCCAGCAGCCGGACTAGCGGGAGTAGCGAGCAGTACTTC | CASSRTSGSSEQYF
- | TRBJ2-1 | TRBD1 | TRBV19 | TGTGCCAGTAGTATCCGGGACAGGGATGAGCAGTTCTTC | CASSIRDRDEQFF
- | TRBJ2-3 | - | TRBV5-4 | TGTGCCAGCAGCTTGGAGACAGGCACAGATACGCAGTATTTT | CASSLETGTDTQYF
once | TRBJ2-7 | TRBD1 | TRBV5-6 | TGTGCCAGCAGCTTGAAAGGACAGGCGAAATACGAGCAGTACTTC | CASSLKGQAKYEQYF
- | TRBJ2-7 | - | TRBV7-2 | TGTGCCAGCAGCTTAGTTGCAGGCGTCTCCTACGAGCAGTACTTC | CASSLVAGVSYEQYF
- | TRBJ1-2 | TRBD1 | TRBV7-2 | TGTGCCAGCAGCGCGTCCGGGACAGGGTTGTATGGCTACACCTTC | CASSASGTGLYGYTF
once | TRBJ1-2 | TRBD1 | TRBV5-6 | TGTGCCAGCAGCCGGACAGGGAACTATGGCTACACCTTC | CASSRTGNYGYTF
- | TRBJ1-6 | - | TRBV4-1 | TGCGCCAGCAGACGAGATGTCGGGATCTCGGATAATTCACCCCTCCACTTT | CASRRDVGISDNSPLHF
- | TRBJ2-5 | TRBD2 | TRBV6-2/TRBV6-3 | TGTGCCAGCAGTTACAGGGGACTAGCGGGGAGTCAAGAGACCCAGTACTTC | CASSYRGLAGSQETQYF
once | TRBJ2-5 | - | TRBV7-2 | TGTGCCAGCAGCTCGACTTCCGTGGGGACCCAGTACTTC | CASSSTSVGTQYF
- | TRBJ2-7 | - | TRBV6-5 | TGTGCCAGCAGACAGTCCTACGAGCAGTACTTC | CASRQSYEQYF
once | TRBJ2-7 | TRBD2 | TRBV3-1/TRBV3-2 | TGTGCCAGCAGCCAAGGGCAGCGGGAGGGGCAGTACTTC | CASSQGQREGQYF
- | TRBJ2-1 | - | TRBV11-2 | TGTGCCAGCAGCTTACTTTACAATGAGCAGTTCTTC | CASSLLYNEQFF
- | TRBJ2-1 | TRBD2 | TRBV10-2 | TGCGCCAGCAGTGATCCCGGGACTAGCGGACACTACAATGAGCAGTTCTTC | CASSDPGTSGHYNEQFF
- | TRBJ2-7 | TRBD2 | TRBV11-2 | TGTGCCAGCAGCTTAGGTCGGGAGGAGTACTTC | CASSLGREEYF
- | TRBJ2-7 | TRBD1 | TRBV6-4 | TGTGCCAGCAGTGGCCCGGGACAGGGTCTCGAGCAGTACTTC | CASSGPGQGLEQYF
- | TRBJ1-5 | - | TRBV2 | TGTGCCAGCAAGAACAGAATTAGCAATCAGCCCCAGCATTTT | CASKNRISNQPQHF
few | TRBJ1-4 | TRBD1 | TRBV19 | TGTGCCAGTAGGGCGACAGGGGATGAGGAAAAACTGTTTTTT | CASRATGDEEKLFF
- | TRBJ2-1 | TRBD2 | TRBV3-1/TRBV3-2 | TGTGCCAGCAGCCATCGGGGGGACAATGAGCAGTTCTTC | CASSHRGDNEQFF
- | TRBJ1-1 | - | TRBV2 | TGTGCCAGCACCCTGAACATGAACACTGAAGCTTTCTTT | CASTLNMNTEAFF
- | TRBJ2-7 | TRBD2 | TRBV9 | TGTGCCAGCAGCGTAGGGGGCGGGAGCAGGTCCTACGAGCAGTACTTC | CASSVGGGSRSYEQYF
- | TRBJ2-5 | - | TRBV2 | TGTGCCAGCAGTGCAGGGGCTGAGACCCAGTACTTC | CASSAGAETQYF
- | TRBJ2-7 | TRBD2 | TRBV19 | TGTGCCAGTAGTACGGGACTAGCGGGGGTCGAGCAGTACTTC | CASSTGLAGVEQYF
- | TRBJ2-3 | - | TRBV7-9 | TGTGCCAGCAGCCCGCAGGGAAGCACAGATACGCAGTATTTT | CASSPQGSTDTQYF
- | TRBJ1-2 | - | TRBV4-3 | TGCGCCAGCAGCCCTCAGAGGACTTCTAACTATGGCTACACCTTC | CASSPQRTSNYGYTF
- | TRBJ1-2 | - | TRBV11-2 | TGTGCCAGCAGCTTAGATGTCAGGGCCGGCTACACCTTC | CASSLDVRAGYTF
- | TRBJ1-2 | - | TRBV4-3 | TGCGCCAGCAGCCAACACACAGGGCAAGATGGCTACACCTTC | CASSQHTGQDGYTF
- | TRBJ1-2 | TRBD1 | TRBV23-1 | TGCGCCAGCAGTCAGAGGCAGGGGGGAGTTAACTATGGCTACACCTTC | CASSQRQGGVNYGYTF
- | TRBJ1-5 | TRBD1 | TRBV28 | TGTGCCAGCAGTTTAGACAGGGGGGCCCTAGGCAATCAGCCCCAGCATTTT | CASSLDRGALGNQPQHF
- | TRBJ2-7 | - | TRBV10-2 | TGCGCCAGCAGTGAGTCTGCGCGTCAGGTCTCCTACGAGCAGTACTTC | CASSESARQVSYEQYF
- | TRBJ1-6 | - | TRBV19 | TGTGCCAGTAGTATTTCGACAGGATCCCTTGTTTCACCCCTCCACTTT | CASSISTGSLVSPLHF
- | TRBJ2-7 | - | TRBV6-5 | TGTGCCAGCCTATCACAGGTAGACTACGAGCAGTACTTC | CASLSQVDYEQYF
- | TRBJ2-7 | TRBD2 | TRBV7-2 | TGTGCCAGCAGCCCGGGGGGAGGGAACGAGCAGTACTTC | CASSPGGGNEQYF
- | TRBJ1-1 | TRBD1 | TRBV7-8 | TGTGCCAGCAGCTTAAGGACAGGGGAGACTGAAGCTTTCTTT | CASSLRTGETEAFF
- | TRBJ2-7 | - | TRBV9 | TGTGCCAGCAGCGTAGGACAGGCGAACTACGAGCAGTACTTC | CASSVGQANYEQYF
- | TRBJ1-5 | - | TRBV7-9 | TGTGCCAGCAGCTTGGCAGGGAATTTGCAGCCCCAGCATTTT | CASSLAGNLQPQHF
- | TRBJ2-2 | TRBD1 | TRBV9 | TGTGCCAGCAGCGTAACAGGGGGATTGAACGGGGAGCTGTTTTTT | CASSVTGGLNGELFF
- | TRBJ2-5 | - | TRBV9 | TGTGCCAGCAGCCGCCAAGAGACCCAGTACTTC | CASSRQETQYF
- | TRBJ2-1 | TRBD1 | TRBV28 | TGTGCCAGCAGTTGGCCAGGGGGCAATGAGCAGTTCTTC | CASSWPGGNEQFF
- | TRBJ1-1 | TRBD1 | TRBV19 | TGTGCCAGTACTAACCCGAACAGGGGCCAGGGGGGAACTGAAGCTTTCTTT | CASTNPNRGQGGTEAFF
once | TRBJ2-2 | TRBD2 | TRBV5-4 | TGTGCCAGCAGCCCAGGGAGGGCGAACACCGGGGAGCTGTTTTTT | CASSPGRANTGELFF
- | TRBJ2-4 | - | TRBV21-1 | TGTGCCAGCAGCAGGCGGGACAGGGCGGCCAAAAACATTCAGTACTTC | CASSRRDRAAKNIQYF